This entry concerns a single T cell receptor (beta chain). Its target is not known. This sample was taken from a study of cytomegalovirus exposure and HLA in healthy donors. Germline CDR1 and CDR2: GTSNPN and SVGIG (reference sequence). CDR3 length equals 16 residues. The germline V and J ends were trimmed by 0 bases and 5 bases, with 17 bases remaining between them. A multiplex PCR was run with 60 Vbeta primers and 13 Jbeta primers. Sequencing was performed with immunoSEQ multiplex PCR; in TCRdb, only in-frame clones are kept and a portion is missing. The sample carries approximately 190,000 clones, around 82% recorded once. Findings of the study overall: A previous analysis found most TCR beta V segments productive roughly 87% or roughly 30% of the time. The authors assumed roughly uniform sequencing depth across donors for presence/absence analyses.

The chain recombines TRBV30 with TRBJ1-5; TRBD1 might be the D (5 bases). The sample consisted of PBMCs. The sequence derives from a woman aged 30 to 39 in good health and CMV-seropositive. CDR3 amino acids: CAWSVRGGVWDQPQHF. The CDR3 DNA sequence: TGTGCCTGGAGTGTACGCGGGGGGGTCTGGGATCAGCCCCAGCATTTT.